This note documents a single T cell receptor beta chain sequence. This record belongs to a study of blood T cell repertoires in COVID-19. Whole-study context: Collection of acute and convalescent COVID-19 samples took place in the United States, Italy and Spain. PBMCs, B-cell-depleted T cells, or T cells provided the cDNA or gDNA that made up the material.

Data came from immunoSEQ multiplex PCR; TCRdb stores just in-frame clones and leaves some out. Here the sample spans around 93,000 clones, around four fifths being singletons. Sequenced: peripheral blood. The TCR sequence derives from a woman older than 75 with acute or convalescent COVID-19.

The CDR3 sequence: CASSRDAGGQFF. For the CDR3, the DNA is TGTGCCAGCAGCCGCGATGCGGGGGGGCAGTTCTTC. The V and J genes are TRBV7-2 and TRBJ2-1, with TRBD2 matching over 8 bases. CDR3 length equals 12 residues. Germline CDR1 reads SGHTA; CDR2 reads FQGNSA. The V and J ends lost 5 bases and 12 bases, in that order; junction bases with no gene match: 6. Together with reference TRBV7-2 and TRBJ2-1, the CDR3 gives the full variable domain: GAGVSQSPSNKVTEKGKDVELRCDPISGHTALYWYRQSLGQGLEFLIYFQGNSAPDKSGLPSDRFSAERTGGSVSTLTIQRTQQEDSAVYLCASSRDAGGQFFGPGTRLTVL.